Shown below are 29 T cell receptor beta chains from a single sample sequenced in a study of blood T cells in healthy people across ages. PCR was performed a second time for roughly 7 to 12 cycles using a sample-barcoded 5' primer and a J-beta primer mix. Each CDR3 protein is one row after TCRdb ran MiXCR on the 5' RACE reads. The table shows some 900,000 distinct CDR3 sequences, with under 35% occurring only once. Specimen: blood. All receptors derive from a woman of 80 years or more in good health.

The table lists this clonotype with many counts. The CDR3 nucleotides read TGTGCCAGCAGCCCCCTTACTAGCGGGGCTTACAATGAGCAGTTCTTC. Translation gives CASSPLTSGAYNEQFF. The chain has TRBV6-4 and TRBJ2-1, with TRBD2 identical over 10 bases. Germline assignment: CDR1 MRHNA and CDR2 SNTAGT. CDR3 length: 16 residues. V shed 6 bases, J shed 4 bases, and the junction held 9 bases outside the gene matches.

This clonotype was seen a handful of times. This CDR3 is CSASPQETQFF. CDR3 DNA: TGCAGTGCTAGCCCCCAAGAGACCCAGTTCTTC. The chain employs TRBV20-1 and TRBJ2-5; unclear D gene. The end of the DNA is better explained by TRBJ2-1, so the J call may be wrong. Germline CDR1 reads DFQATT; CDR2 reads SNEGSKA (reference sequence). The CDR3 sequence is 11 residues long.

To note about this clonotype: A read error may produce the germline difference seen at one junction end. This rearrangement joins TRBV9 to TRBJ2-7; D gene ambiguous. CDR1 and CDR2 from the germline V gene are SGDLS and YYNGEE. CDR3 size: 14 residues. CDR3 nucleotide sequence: TGTGCCAGCGGCGTGACCAGGTCCTACAATGAGCAGTACTTC. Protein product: CASGVTRSYNEQYF.

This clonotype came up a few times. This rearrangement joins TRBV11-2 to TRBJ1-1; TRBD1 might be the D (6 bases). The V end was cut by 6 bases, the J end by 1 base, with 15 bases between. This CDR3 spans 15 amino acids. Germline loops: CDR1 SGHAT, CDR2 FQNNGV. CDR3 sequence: CASRPPQGTNTEAFF. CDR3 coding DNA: TGTGCCAGCAGACCCCCACAGGGTACGAACACTGAAGCTTTCTTT. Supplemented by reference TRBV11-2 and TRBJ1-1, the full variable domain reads EAGVAQSPRYKIIEKRQSVAFWCNPISGHATLYWYQQILGQGPKLLIQFQNNGVVDDSQLPKDRFSAERLKGVDSTLKIQPAKLEDSAVYLCASRPPQGTNTEAFFGQGTRLTVV.

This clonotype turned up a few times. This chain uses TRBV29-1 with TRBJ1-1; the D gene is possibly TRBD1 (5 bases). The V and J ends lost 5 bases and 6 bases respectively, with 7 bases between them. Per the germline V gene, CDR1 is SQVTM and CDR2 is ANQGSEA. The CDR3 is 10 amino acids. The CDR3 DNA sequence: TGCAGCGTTCCAGGGTCTGAAGCTTTCTTT. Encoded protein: CSVPGSEAFF.

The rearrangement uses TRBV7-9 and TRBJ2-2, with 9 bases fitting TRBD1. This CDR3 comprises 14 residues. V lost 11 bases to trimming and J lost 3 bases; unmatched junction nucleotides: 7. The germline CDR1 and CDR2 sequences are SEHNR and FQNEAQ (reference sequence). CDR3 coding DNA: TGTGCCGCGCTGGGGACAGGGTACACCGGGGAGCTGTTTTTT. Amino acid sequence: CAALGTGYTGELFF.

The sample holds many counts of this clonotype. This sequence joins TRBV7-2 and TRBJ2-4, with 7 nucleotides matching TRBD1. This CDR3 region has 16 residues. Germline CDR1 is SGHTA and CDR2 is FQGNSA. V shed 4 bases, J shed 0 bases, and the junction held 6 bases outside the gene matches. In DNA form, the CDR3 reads TGTGCCAGCAGCTCCCAGACAGGGTTAGCCAAAAACATTCAGTACTTC. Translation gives CASSSQTGLAKNIQYF.

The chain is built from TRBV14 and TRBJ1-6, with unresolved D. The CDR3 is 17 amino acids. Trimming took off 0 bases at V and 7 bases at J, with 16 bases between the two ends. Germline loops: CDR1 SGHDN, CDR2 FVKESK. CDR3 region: CASSQDFGLYRNSPLHF. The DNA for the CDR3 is TGTGCCAGCAGCCAAGATTTCGGCCTCTATCGGAATTCACCCCTCCACTTT.

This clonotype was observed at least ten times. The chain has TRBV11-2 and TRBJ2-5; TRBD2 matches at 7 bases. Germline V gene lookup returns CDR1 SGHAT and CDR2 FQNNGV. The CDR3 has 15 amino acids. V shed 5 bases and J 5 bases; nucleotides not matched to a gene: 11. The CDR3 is CASSTWGGPRETQYF. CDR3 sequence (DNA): TGTGCCAGCAGCACATGGGGGGGACCGAGGGAGACCCAGTACTTC.

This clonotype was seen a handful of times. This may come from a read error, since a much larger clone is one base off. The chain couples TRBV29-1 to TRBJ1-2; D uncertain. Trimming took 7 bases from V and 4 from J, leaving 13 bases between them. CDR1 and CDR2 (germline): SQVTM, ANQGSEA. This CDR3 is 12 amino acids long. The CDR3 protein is CSGVWDSYGYTF. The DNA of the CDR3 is TGCAGCGGTGTATGGGATTCCTATGGCTACACCTTC.

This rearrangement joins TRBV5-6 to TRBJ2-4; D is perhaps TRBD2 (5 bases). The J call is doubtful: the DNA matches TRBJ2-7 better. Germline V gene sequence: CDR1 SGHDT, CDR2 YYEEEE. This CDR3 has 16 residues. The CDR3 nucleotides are TGTGCCAGCAGCTTGGGAGCGGCTAGAACTTATTACGAGCAGTACTTC. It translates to CASSLGAARTYYEQYF.

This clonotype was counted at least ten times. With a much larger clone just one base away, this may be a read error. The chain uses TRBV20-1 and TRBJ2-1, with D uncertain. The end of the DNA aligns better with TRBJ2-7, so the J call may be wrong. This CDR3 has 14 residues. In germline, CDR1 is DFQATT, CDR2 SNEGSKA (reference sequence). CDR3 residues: CSATHKSSYNEQYF. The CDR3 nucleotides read TGCAGTGCTACCCACAAAAGCTCCTACAATGAGCAGTACTTC.

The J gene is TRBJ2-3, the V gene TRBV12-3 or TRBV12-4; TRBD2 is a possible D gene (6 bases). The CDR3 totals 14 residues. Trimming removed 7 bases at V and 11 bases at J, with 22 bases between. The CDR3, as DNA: TGTGCCAGCAATCTAGGAGGGAGACTAGATGTGCAGTATTTT. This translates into CASNLGGRLDVQYF.

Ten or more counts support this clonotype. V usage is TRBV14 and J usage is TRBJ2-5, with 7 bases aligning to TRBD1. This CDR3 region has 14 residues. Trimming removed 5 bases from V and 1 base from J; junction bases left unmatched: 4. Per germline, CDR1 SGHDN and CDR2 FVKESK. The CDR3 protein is CASSRNRGQETQYF. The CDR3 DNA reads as TGTGCCAGCAGCAGGAACAGGGGCCAAGAGACCCAGTACTTC.

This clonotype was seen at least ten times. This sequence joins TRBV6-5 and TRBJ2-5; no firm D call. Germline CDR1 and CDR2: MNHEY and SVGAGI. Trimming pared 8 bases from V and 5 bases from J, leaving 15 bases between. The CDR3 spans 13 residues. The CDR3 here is CASSRPEGETQYF. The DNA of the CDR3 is TGTGCCAGCTCCCGGCCAGAAGGGGAGACCCAGTACTTC.

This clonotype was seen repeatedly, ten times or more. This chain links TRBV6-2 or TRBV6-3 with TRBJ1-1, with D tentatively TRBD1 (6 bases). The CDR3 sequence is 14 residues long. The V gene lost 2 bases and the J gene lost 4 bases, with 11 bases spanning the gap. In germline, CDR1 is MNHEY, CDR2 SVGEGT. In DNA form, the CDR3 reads TGTGCCAGCAGTTACGGGGGGCTGGTCACTGAAGCTTTCTTT. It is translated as CASSYGGLVTEAFF.

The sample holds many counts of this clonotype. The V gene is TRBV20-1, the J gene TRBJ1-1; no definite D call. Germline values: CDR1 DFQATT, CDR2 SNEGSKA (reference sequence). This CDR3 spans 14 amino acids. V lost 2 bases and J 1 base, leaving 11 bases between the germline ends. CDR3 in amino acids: CSARSPAGNTEAFF. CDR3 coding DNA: TGCAGTGCTAGATCGCCGGCTGGGAACACTGAAGCTTTCTTT.

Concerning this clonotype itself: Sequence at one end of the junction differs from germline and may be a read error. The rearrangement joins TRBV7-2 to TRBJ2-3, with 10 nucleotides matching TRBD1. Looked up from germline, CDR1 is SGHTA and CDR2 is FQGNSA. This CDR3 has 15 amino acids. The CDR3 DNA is TGTGCCAGCAGTTTAGACAGGGGGCACCCAGATGCGCAGTATTTT. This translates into CASSLDRGHPDAQYF.

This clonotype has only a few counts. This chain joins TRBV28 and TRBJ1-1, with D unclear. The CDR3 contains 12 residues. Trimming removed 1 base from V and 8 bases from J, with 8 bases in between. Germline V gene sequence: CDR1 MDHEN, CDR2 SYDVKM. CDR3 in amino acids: CASSLLGEEAFF. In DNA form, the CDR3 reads TGTGCCAGCAGTTTATTAGGTGAGGAAGCTTTCTTT.

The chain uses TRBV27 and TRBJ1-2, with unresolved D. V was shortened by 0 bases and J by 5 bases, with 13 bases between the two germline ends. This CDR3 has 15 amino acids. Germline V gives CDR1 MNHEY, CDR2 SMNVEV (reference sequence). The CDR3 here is CASSLSPIPSYGYTF. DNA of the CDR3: TGTGCCAGCAGTTTATCCCCTATACCTTCTTATGGCTACACCTTC.

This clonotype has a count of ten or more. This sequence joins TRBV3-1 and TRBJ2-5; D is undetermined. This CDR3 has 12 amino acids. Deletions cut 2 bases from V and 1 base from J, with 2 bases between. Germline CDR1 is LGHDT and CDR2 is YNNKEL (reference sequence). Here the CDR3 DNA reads TGTGCCAGCAGCCAAATCCAAGAGACCCAGTACTTC. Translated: CASSQIQETQYF.

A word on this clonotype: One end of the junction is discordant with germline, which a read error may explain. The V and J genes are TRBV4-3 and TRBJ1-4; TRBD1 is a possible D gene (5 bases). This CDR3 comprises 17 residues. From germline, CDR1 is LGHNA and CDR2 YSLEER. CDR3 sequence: CASSHLTGPTTNEKRFF. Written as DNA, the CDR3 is TGCGCCAGCAGCCACCTAACAGGCCCTACAACTAATGAAAAACGGTTTTTT.

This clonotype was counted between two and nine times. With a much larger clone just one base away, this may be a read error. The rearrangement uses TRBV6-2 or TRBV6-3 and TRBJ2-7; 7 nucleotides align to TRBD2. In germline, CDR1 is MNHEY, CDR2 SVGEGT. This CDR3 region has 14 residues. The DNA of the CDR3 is TGTGCCAGCAACACACACAGCGGGACCTACGTGCAGTACTTC. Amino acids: CASNTHSGTYVQYF.

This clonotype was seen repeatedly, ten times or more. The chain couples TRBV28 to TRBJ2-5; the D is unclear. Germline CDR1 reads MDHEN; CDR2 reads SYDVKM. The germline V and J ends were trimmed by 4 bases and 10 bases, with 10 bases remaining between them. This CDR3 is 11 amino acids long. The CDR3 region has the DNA TGTGCCAGCAGTTCACCCCGGTTCCAGTACTTC. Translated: CASSSPRFQYF.

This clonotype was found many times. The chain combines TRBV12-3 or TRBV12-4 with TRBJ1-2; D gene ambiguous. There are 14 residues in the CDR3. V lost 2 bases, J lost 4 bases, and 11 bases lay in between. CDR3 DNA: TGTGCCAGCAGTTTACTCCCGGCCACCTATGGCTACACCTTC. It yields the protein CASSLLPATYGYTF.

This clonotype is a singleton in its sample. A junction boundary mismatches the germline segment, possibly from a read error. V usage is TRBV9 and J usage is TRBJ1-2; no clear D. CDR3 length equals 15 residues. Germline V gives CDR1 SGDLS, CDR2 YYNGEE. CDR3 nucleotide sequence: TGTGCCAGCAGCGTGGACCCAGGAACCCACTATGACTACACCTTC. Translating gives CASSVDPGTHYDYTF.

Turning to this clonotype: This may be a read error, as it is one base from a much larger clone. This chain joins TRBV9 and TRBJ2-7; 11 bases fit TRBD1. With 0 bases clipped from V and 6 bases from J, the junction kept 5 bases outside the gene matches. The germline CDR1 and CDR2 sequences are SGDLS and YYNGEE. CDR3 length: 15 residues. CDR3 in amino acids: CASSVGTGGRSEQYF. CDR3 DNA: TGTGCCAGCAGCGTAGGGACAGGGGGCAGGAGCGAGCAGTACTTC.

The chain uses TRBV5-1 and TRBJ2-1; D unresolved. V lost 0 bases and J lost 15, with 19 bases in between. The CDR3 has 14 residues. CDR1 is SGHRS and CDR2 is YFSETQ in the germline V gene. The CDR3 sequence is CASSLVPGQETRFF. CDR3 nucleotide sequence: TGCGCCAGCAGCTTGGTTCCAGGCCAAGAGACCCGGTTCTTC.

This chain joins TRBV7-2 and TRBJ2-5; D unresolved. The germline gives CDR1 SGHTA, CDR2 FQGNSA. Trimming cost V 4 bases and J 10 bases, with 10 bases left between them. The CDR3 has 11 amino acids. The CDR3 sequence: CASSYGVDQYF. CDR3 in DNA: TGTGCCAGCAGCTACGGAGTTGACCAGTACTTC.